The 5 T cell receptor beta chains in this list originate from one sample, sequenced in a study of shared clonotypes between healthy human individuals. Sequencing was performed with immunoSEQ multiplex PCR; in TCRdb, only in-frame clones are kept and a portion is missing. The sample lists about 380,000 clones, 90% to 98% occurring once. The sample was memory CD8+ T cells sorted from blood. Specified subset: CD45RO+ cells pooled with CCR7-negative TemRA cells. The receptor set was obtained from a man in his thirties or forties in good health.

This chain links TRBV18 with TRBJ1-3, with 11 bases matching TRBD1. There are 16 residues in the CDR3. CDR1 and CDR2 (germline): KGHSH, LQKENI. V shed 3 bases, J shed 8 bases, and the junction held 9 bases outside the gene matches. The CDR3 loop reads CASSPAFGTGGHTIYF. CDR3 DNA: TGTGCCAGCTCACCGGCTTTCGGGACAGGGGGACACACCATATATTTT.

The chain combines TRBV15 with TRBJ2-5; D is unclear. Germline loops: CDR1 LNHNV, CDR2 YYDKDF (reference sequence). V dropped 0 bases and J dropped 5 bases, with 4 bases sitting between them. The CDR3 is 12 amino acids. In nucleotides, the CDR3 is TGTGCCACCAGCAGAGATGCTGAGACCCAGTACTTC. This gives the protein CATSRDAETQYF.

CDR3 sequence reads: CASSSPIWGNYGYTF. In DNA, the CDR3 is TGTGCCAGCAGCTCCCCTATCTGGGGGAACTATGGCTACACCTTC. This chain joins TRBV11-2 and TRBJ1-2; TRBD1 is a possible D gene (5 bases). The germline gives CDR1 SGHAT, CDR2 FQNNGV. Between the trimmed V and J ends, which lost 4 bases and 2 bases, there was a span of 14 bases. This CDR3 spans 15 amino acids.

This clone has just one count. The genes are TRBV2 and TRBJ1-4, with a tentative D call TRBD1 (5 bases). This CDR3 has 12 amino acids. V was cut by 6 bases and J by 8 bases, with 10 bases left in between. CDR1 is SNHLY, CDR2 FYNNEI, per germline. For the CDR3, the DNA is TGTGCCAGCAGACAAAGACAGGAAAAACTGTTTTTT. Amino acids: CASRQRQEKLFF.

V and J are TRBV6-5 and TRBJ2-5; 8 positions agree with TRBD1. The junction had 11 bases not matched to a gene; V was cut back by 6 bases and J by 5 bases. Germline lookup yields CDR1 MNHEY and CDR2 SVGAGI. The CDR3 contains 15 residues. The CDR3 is CASSLWAGGAETQYF. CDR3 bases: TGTGCCAGCAGCCTTTGGGCAGGGGGCGCGGAGACCCAGTACTTC.